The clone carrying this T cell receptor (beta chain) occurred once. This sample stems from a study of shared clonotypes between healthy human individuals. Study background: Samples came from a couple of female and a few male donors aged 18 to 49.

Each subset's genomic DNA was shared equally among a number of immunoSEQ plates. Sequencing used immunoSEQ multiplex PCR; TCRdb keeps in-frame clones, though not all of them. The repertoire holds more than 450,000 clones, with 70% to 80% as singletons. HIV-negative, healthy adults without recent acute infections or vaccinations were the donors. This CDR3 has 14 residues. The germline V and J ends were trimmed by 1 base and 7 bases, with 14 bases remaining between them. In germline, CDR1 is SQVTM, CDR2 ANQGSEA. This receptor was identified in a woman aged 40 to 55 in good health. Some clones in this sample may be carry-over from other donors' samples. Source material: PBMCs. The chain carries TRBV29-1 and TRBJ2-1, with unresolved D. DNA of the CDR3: TGCAGCGTTGAAGTAGGGAAGGTAGGGAATGAGCAGTTCTTC. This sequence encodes CSVEVGKVGNEQFF.